The source of this T cell receptor beta chain is a study of glioma-infiltrating T cells after dendritic cell vaccination. Study summary: Patients received autologous tumor lysate-pulsed dendritic cell vaccination between about 2002 and 2013.

As for this clone: What it recognizes is unknown.

Clones were sequenced by immunoSEQ multiplex PCR, and TCRdb holds only the in-frame ones, with some missing. The data show tens of thousands of clones, 90% to 95% seen once. Study outcomes and limitations: Estimated pretreatment TIL content predicted outcome after dendritic cell vaccination.

None of the glioblastoma patients had an isocitrate dehydrogenase mutation. PBMC sampling occurred before vaccination, two weeks after the third dose, and at progression. This CDR3 contains 15 residues. CDR1 is SGHVS and CDR2 is FNYEAQ in the germline V gene. The ends lost 5 bases at V and 4 bases at J; junction bases unmatched: 10. The specimen was blood, collected before dendritic cell vaccination. The V and J genes are TRBV7-6 and TRBJ1-1, with 7 bases lining up with TRBD1. The TCR originated in a human donor with glioblastoma. This CDR3 is CASSLHTDRATEAFF. The CDR3 region has the DNA TGTGCCAGCAGCCTTCATACTGACAGGGCCACTGAAGCTTTCTTT.